This T cell receptor (beta chain) was obtained from a study of patients and donors after allogeneic stem cell transplantation. V lost 5 bases and J lost 5, with 5 bases in between. CDR3 length: 11 residues. CDR1 is SGHAT and CDR2 is FQNNGV in the germline V gene. One entry per CDR3 protein, called by TCRdb with MiXCR from the RT-PCR reads. The table records 150,000 or so distinct CDR3 sequences, about 24% of them present only once. Sequenced material: blood, either unsorted or a sorted T cell fraction (not recorded which). The rearrangement uses TRBV11-2 and TRBJ2-3; D remains ambiguous. The sequence came from a human donor who was either an allogeneic HSCT recipient or a stem cell or donor lymphocyte infusion donor (not recorded which). It is not recorded whose cells these are; they may come from a transplant donor. CDR3 sequence: CASSTGDTQYF. The CDR3 bases are TGTGCCAGCAGCACCGGAGATACGCAGTATTTT.